This T cell receptor (beta chain) came from a study of cytomegalovirus exposure and HLA in healthy donors. This CDR3 is built from 15 residues. CDR1 SEHNR and CDR2 FQNEAQ come from the germline V gene (reference sequence). Trimming removed 6 bases at V and 1 base at J, with 15 bases between. Findings and limits, study-wide: That first-cohort TCR clusters tended to co-occur in the 95 to 150 validation repertoires was found in a later analysis. Cytomegalovirus association was assigned to more than 150 TCR beta chains.

This clone was recorded only once. Its specificity is not known. Profiled with immunoSEQ multiplex PCR; TCRdb holds only in-frame clones, not every one. Here the sample spans 150,000 or so clones, approximately 89% being singletons. The TCR was taken from a woman under 30 in good health and CMV-seropositive. The sequencing sample was made of PBMCs. The V call is TRBV7-9, the J call TRBJ1-1; a possible D gene is TRBD1 (6 bases). The CDR3 bases are TGTGCCAGCAGTCAACAGGGAGTGGCGAACACTGAAGCTTTCTTT. It encodes CASSQQGVANTEAFF. The full variable domain, rest sourced from reference TRBV7-9 and TRBJ1-1, is DTGVSQNPRHKITKRGQNVTFRCDPISEHNRLYWYRQTLGQGPEFLTYFQNEAQLEKSRLLSDRFSAERPKGSFSTLEIQRTEQGDSAMYLCASSQQGVANTEAFFGQGTRLTVV.